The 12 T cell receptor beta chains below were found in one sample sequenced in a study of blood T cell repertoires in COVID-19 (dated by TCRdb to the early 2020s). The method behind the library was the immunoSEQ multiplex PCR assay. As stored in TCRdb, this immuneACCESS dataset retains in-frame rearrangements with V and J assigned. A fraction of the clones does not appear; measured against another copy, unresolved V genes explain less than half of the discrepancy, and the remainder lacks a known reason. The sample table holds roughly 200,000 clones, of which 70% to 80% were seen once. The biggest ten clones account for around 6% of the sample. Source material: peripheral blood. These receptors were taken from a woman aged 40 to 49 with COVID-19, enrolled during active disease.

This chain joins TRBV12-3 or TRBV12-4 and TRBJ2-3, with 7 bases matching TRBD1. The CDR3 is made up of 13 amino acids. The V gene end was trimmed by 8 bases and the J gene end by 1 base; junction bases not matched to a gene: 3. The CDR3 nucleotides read TGTGCCAGCCGAGGACAGGGCACAGATACGCAGTATTTT. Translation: CASRGQGTDTQYF.

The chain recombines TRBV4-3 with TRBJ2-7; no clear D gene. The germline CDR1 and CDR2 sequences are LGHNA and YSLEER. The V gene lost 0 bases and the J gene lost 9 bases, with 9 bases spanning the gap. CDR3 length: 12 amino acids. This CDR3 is CASSQDSSRQYF. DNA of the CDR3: TGCGCCAGCAGCCAAGATTCCTCTAGGCAGTACTTC.

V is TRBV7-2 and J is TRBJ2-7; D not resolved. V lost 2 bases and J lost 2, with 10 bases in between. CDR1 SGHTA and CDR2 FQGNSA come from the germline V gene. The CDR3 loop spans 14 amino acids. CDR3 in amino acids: CASSLIRPAYEQYF. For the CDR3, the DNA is TGTGCCAGCAGCTTAATCAGGCCGGCCTACGAGCAGTACTTC.

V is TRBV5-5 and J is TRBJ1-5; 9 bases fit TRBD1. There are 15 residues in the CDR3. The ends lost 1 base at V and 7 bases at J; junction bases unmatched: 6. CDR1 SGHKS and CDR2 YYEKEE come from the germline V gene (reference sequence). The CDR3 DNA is TGTGCCAGCAGCTTGAACAGGGGGCTTGGGCAGCCCCAGCATTTT. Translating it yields CASSLNRGLGQPQHF.

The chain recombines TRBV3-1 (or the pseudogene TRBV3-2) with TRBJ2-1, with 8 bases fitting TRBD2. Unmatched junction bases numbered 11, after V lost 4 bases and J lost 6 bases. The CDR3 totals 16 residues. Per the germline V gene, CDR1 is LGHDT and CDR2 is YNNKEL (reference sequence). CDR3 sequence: CASSPEASGGFNEQFF. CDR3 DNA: TGTGCCAGCAGCCCCGAAGCCAGCGGGGGATTCAATGAGCAGTTCTTC.

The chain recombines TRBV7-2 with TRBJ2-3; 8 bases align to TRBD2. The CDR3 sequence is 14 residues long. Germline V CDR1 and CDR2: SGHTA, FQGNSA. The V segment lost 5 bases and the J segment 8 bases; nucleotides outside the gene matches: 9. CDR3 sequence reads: CASSPSGRFGTQYF. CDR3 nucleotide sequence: TGTGCCAGCAGCCCAAGCGGGAGATTTGGTACGCAGTATTTT.

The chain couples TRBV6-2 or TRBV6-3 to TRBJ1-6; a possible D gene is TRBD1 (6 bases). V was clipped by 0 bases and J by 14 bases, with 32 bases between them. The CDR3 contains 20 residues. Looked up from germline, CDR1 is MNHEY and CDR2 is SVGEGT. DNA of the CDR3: TGTGCCAGCAGTTACTCGAAGGCCAAGTCCCCGGGACACTCCCATGATTCCCTCCACTTT. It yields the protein CASSYSKAKSPGHSHDSLHF.

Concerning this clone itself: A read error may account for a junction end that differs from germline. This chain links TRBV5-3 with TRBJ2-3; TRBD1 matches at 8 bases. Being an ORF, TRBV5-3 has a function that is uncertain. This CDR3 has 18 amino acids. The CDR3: CARRLDLTGARRRDTQYF. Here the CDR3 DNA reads TGTGCCAGAAGATTGGACTTGACAGGGGCGAGGAGGAGAGATACGCAGTATTTT.

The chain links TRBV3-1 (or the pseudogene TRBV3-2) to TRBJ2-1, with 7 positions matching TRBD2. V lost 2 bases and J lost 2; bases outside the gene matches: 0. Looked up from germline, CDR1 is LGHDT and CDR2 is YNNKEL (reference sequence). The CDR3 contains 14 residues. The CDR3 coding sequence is TGTGCCAGCAGCCAACGGGGGGCCTACAATGAGCAGTTCTTC. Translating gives CASSQRGAYNEQFF.

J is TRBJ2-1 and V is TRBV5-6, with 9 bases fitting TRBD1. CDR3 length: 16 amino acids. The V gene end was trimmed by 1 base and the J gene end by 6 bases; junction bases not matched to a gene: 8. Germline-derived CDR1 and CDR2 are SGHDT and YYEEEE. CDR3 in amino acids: CASSLFGTGLINEQFF. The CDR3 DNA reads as TGTGCCAGCAGCTTGTTTGGGACAGGGTTGATCAATGAGCAGTTCTTC. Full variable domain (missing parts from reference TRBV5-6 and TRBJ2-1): DAGVTQSPTHLIKTRGQQVTLRCSPKSGHDTVSWYQQALGQGPQFIFQYYEEEERQRGNFPDRFSGHQFPNYSSELNVNALLLGDSALYLCASSLFGTGLINEQFFGPGTRLTVL.

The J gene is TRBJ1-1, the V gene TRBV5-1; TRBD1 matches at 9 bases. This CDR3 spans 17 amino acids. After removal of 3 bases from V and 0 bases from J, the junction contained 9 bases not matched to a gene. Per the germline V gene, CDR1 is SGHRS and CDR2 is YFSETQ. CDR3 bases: TGCGCCAGCAGCTCTGCCCGGGACAGGGCCCTGAACACTGAAGCTTTCTTT. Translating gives CASSSARDRALNTEAFF. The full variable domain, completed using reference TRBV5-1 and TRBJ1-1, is KAGVTQTPRYLIKTRGQQVTLSCSPISGHRSVSWYQQTPGQGLQFLFEYFSETQRNKGNFPGRFSGRQFSNSRSEMNVSTLELGDSALYLCASSSARDRALNTEAFFGQGTRLTVV.

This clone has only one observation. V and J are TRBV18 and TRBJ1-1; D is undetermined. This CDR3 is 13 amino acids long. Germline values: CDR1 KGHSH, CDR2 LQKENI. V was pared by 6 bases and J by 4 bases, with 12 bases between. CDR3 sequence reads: CASSRFGGTEAFF. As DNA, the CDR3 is TGTGCCAGCTCCCGATTCGGTGGCACTGAAGCTTTCTTT. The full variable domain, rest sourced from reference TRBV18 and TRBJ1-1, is NAGVMQNPRHLVRRRGQEARLRCSPMKGHSHVYWYRQLPEEGLKFMVYLQKENIIDESGMPKERFSAEFPKEGPSILRIQQVVRGDSAAYFCASSRFGGTEAFFGQGTRLTVV.